The 8 T cell receptor beta chains below come from one sample, sequenced in a study of T cells in Graves' hyperthyroidism and ophthalmopathy. What was amplified from RNA transcripts were TCR beta CDR3 regions. HTBI primers were employed in a first-round RT-PCR of the TCR CDR3. In TCRdb, the multiplex PCR reads were re-called with MiXCR into one record per CDR3 protein. The table includes some 300,000 distinct CDR3 sequences, 15% to 20% detected once. Material: blood. These receptors were collected from a man younger than 40 with Graves' hyperthyroidism.

The V call is TRBV20-1, the J call TRBJ2-7; D unclear. With 1 base removed from V and 4 bases from J, the gap between germline ends came to 17 bases. CDR1 and CDR2 (germline): DFQATT, SNEGSKA (reference sequence). The CDR3 covers 15 residues. The CDR3, as DNA: TGCAGTGCTAGAGTTTTAGGCTATGCTGGGTACGAGCAGTACTTC. It encodes CSARVLGYAGYEQYF.

The V call is TRBV13, the J call TRBJ1-1; D gene uncertain. Trimming shortened V by 5 bases and J by 11 bases, and 15 bases separated the two germline ends. CDR3 length: 12 amino acids. Germline V lookup: CDR1 PRHDT, CDR2 FYEKMQ (reference sequence). The CDR3: CASSPLPPPAFF. The DNA of the CDR3 is TGTGCCAGCAGCCCCCTCCCCCCCCCGGCTTTCTTT.

The V call is TRBV29-1, the J call TRBJ2-7; 7 bases align to TRBD1. CDR3 size: 15 residues. Germline values: CDR1 SQVTM, CDR2 ANQGSEA. V lost 3 bases, J lost 3 bases, and 11 bases stayed unmatched. Written as DNA, the CDR3 is TGCAGCGTTGAGGTTACCGGGACAGTGAACTACGAGCAGTACTTC. Protein sequence: CSVEVTGTVNYEQYF.

This clonotype was detected ten times or more. The chain is built from TRBV6-1 and TRBJ2-1, with no clear D. CDR1 and CDR2 from the germline V gene are MNHNS and SASEGT. The V end lost 6 bases, the J end lost 7 bases, and 19 bases lay between the germline ends. This CDR3 spans 15 amino acids. CDR3 loop: CASRIQGTAQNEQFF. DNA of the CDR3: TGTGCCAGCAGGATACAAGGAACCGCCCAAAATGAGCAGTTCTTC.

This clonotype was seen only a few times. In DNA form, the CDR3 reads TGTGCCAGCAGTGAATCGGCCCTAACCACAGATACGCAGTATTTT. Protein sequence: CASSESALTTDTQYF. J is TRBJ2-3 and V is TRBV25-1; D not certain. Germline V gene sequence: CDR1 MGHDK, CDR2 SYGVNS. The CDR3 contains 15 residues. V was pared by 1 base and J by 2 bases, with 10 bases between.

This clonotype showed up many times. The chain uses TRBV28 and TRBJ1-2, with D possibly matching TRBD1 (5 bases). Per germline, CDR1 MDHEN and CDR2 SYDVKM. The V end was cut by 6 bases, the J end by 4 bases, with 12 bases between. The CDR3 totals 13 residues. The CDR3 DNA follows: TGTGCCAGCAGCCCCGGGACCCTCTATGGCTACACCTTC. Translation: CASSPGTLYGYTF.

The V gene is TRBV30, the J gene TRBJ2-1; TRBD2 agrees at 7 bases. CDR1 is GTSNPN and CDR2 is SVGIG in the germline V gene (reference sequence). The CDR3 runs to 14 residues. J gave up 2 bases and V 1 base, and 2 bases lay outside the gene matches. CDR3 protein: CAWSGGRTYNEQFF. The CDR3 coding sequence is TGTGCCTGGAGTGGCGGGAGAACCTACAATGAGCAGTTCTTC.

At least ten counts were recorded for this clonotype. The gene calls are TRBV12-3 or TRBV12-4 and TRBJ2-1; tentatively, D is TRBD1 or TRBD2 (5 bases each). The length of the CDR3 is 13 residues. V gave up 2 bases and J gave up 10 bases, with 12 bases separating them. The CDR3 loop is CASSLRQRGEQFF. The CDR3 DNA sequence: TGTGCCAGCAGTTTAAGACAGCGCGGGGAGCAGTTCTTC.